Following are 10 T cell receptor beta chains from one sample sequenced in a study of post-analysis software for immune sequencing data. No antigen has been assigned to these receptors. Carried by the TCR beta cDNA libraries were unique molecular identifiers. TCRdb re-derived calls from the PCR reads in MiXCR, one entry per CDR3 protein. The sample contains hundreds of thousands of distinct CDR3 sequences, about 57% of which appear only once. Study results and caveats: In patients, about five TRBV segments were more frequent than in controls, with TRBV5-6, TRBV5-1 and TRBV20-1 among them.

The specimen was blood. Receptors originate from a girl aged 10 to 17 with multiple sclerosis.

DNA for the CDR3: TGCAGTGCTAGAGATTTAAGCGGGGGAGACTACAATGAGCAGTTCTTC. Its protein is CSARDLSGGDYNEQFF. The rearrangement uses TRBV20-1 and TRBJ2-1; 8 bases line up with TRBD2. The CDR3 runs to 16 residues. CDR1 DFQATT and CDR2 SNEGSKA come from the germline V gene (reference sequence). J lost 3 bases, V lost 0 bases, and 7 bases had no gene match.

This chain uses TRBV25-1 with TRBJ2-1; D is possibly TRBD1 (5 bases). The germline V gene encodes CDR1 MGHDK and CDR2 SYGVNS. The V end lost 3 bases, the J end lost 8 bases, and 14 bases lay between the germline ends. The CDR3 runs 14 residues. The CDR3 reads CASSEVRTSHEQFF. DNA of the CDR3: TGTGCCAGCAGTGAGGTTAGGACATCCCATGAGCAGTTCTTC.

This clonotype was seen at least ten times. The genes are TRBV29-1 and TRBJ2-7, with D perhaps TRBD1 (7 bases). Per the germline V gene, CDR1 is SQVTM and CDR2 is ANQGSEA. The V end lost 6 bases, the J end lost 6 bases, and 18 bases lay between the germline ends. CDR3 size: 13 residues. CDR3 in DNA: TGCAGCGTGGGGGGACAGACCGTACGCGAGCAGTACTTC. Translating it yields CSVGGQTVREQYF.

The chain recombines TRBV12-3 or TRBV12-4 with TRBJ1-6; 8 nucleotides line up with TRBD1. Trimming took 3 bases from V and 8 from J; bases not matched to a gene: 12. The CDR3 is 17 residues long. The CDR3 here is CASSFRNPDRAYSPLHF. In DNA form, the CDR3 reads TGTGCCAGCAGTTTTAGGAACCCGGACAGGGCCTATTCACCCCTCCACTTT.

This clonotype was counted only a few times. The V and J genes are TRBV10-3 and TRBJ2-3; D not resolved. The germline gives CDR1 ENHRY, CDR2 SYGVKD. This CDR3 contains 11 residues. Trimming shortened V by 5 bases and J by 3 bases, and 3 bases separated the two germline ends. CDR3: CAISQTDTQYF. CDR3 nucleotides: TGTGCCATCAGTCAGACAGATACGCAGTATTTT.

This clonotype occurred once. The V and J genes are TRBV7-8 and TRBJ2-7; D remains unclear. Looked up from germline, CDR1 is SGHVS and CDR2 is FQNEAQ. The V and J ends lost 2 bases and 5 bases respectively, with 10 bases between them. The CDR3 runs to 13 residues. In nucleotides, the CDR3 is TGTGCCAGCAGCTTACTGCGCCGAGACGAGCAGTACTTC. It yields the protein CASSLLRRDEQYF.

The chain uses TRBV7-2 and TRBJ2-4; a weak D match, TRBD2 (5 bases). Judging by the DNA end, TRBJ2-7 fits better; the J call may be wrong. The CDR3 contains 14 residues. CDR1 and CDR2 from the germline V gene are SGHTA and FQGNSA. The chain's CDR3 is CASSLAWGEGEQYF. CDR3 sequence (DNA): TGTGCCAGCAGCTTAGCTTGGGGAGAAGGCGAGCAGTACTTC.

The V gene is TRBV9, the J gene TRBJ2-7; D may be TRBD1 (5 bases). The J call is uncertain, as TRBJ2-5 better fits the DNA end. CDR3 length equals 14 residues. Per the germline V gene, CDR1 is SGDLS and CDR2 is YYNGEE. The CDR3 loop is CASSLGQDRETQYF. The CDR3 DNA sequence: TGTGCCAGCAGCCTTGGACAAGACCGGGAGACCCAGTACTTC.

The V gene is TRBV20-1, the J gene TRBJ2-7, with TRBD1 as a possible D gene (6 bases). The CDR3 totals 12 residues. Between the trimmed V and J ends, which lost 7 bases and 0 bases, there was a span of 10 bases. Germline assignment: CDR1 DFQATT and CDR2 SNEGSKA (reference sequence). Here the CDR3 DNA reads TGCAGTGTGGGACACAACTCCTACGAGCAGTACTTC. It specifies CSVGHNSYEQYF.

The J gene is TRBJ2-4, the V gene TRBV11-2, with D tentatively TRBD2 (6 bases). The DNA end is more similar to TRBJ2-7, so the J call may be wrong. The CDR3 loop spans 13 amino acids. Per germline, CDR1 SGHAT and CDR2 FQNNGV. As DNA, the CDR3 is TGTGCCAGCAGCTTAGGTACTAGCAACGAGCAGTACTTC. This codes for CASSLGTSNEQYF.